This T cell receptor beta chain stems from a study of blood T cell repertoires in COVID-19. The CDR3 loop spans 12 amino acids. Germline lookup yields CDR1 SGHTA and CDR2 FQGTGA. Trimming removed 7 bases from V and 6 bases from J, with 9 bases in between. Method: immunoSEQ multiplex PCR; TCRdb's copy keeps in-frame clones and lacks some. The sample lists about 520,000 clones, 75% to 90% occurring once. Material for sequencing was peripheral blood. This chain links TRBV7-3 with TRBJ2-2, with D possibly TRBD1 on 5 matching bases. The sequence derives from a human donor in a cohort sampled during active COVID-19. CDR3 loop: CASTDSSGELFF. The CDR3 nucleotides are TGTGCCAGCACCGACAGTTCCGGGGAGCTGTTTTTT.